Below, 23 T cell receptor beta chains from the same sample are listed, as sequenced in a study of T cell changes during pregnancy in multiple sclerosis. The assay was immunoSEQ multiplex PCR, and TCRdb's table has in-frame clones only and misses some. The sample lists around 99,000 clones; under 95% were seen once. Sequenced material: peripheral blood, taken in the third trimester of pregnancy. The receptors shown here come from a female donor in good health, enrolled as a control in a pregnancy study.

The chain recombines TRBV4-2 with TRBJ2-5; the match to TRBD2 covers 12 bases. The J segment lost 1 base and the V segment lost 0 bases, leaving 0 bases of the junction unmatched. CDR3 length equals 16 residues. Germline values: CDR1 LGHNA, CDR2 YNFKEQ. The CDR3 region is CASSQETSGGQETQYF. The CDR3 DNA reads as TGTGCCAGCAGCCAAGAGACTAGCGGGGGCCAAGAGACCCAGTACTTC.

This chain joins TRBV18 and TRBJ1-1; TRBD1 might be the D (6 bases). The germline gives CDR1 KGHSH, CDR2 LQKENI. V was cut by 3 bases and J by 3 bases, with 17 bases left in between. This CDR3 spans 16 amino acids. This CDR3 is CASSPAWGLLDTEAFF. The CDR3 coding sequence is TGTGCCAGCTCACCCGCGTGGGGGCTCTTGGACACTGAAGCTTTCTTT.

The chain carries TRBV30 and TRBJ1-5; the match to TRBD1 covers 9 bases. The V gene's germline CDR1 is GTSNPN and CDR2 SVGIG (reference sequence). The V and J ends lost 0 bases and 1 base, in that order; junction bases with no gene match: 1. The CDR3 runs to 15 residues. The CDR3 bases are TGTGCCTGGAGTGTGGGACAGGGAAGCAATCAGCCCCAGCATTTT. Translating it yields CAWSVGQGSNQPQHF.

On this clone itself: This same CDR3 is encoded by further DNA sequences in the sample. The chain combines TRBV15 with TRBJ2-5; 8 nucleotides align to TRBD2. Germline V gene data show CDR1 as LNHNV and CDR2 as YYDKDF (reference sequence). This CDR3 comprises 14 residues. V lost 0 bases, J lost 6 bases, and 3 bases stayed unmatched. For the CDR3, the DNA is TGTGCCACCAGCAGAGATCGGGGGGGGAAGACCCAGTACTTC. It translates to CATSRDRGGKTQYF.

Only one count was recorded for this clone. V usage is TRBV18 and J usage is TRBJ2-7; possibly TRBD2 for D (6 bases). The germline gives CDR1 KGHSH, CDR2 LQKENI. Between the trimmed V and J ends, which lost 6 bases and 12 bases, there was a span of 18 bases. CDR3 length: 12 amino acids. The chain's CDR3 is CASSPSGEQWYF. The DNA for the CDR3 is TGTGCCAGCTCGCCTTCGGGGGAACAGTGGTACTTC.

This clone was observed a few times. V gene TRBV29-1 combines with J gene TRBJ1-1; D is possibly TRBD1 (6 bases). V gave up 4 bases and J gave up 2 bases, with 8 bases separating them. Germline V gene data show CDR1 as SQVTM and CDR2 as ANQGSEA. The CDR3 is 12 amino acids. The CDR3 DNA sequence: TGCAGCGTTGTGACAGGAAACACTGAAGCTTTCTTT. The encoded protein is CSVVTGNTEAFF.

The chain joins TRBV9 to TRBJ1-6; 7 bases line up with TRBD1. V trimming: 0 bases; J trimming: 7 bases; junction bases outside the gene matches: 7. The CDR3 is 16 residues long. Germline V CDR1 and CDR2: SGDLS, YYNGEE. CDR3 sequence: CASSVEETGRNSPLHF. In DNA form, the CDR3 reads TGTGCCAGCAGCGTAGAGGAGACAGGGCGAAATTCACCCCTCCACTTT.

CDR3 residues: CASSRALRTEGETQYF. In DNA, the CDR3 is TGTGCCAGCAGTCGAGCTTTGAGGACAGAGGGAGAGACCCAGTACTTC. The chain combines TRBV5-5 with TRBJ2-5, with D perhaps matching TRBD1 (6 bases). The CDR3 has 16 residues. Germline V gene sequence: CDR1 SGHKS, CDR2 YYEKEE (reference sequence). The germline V and J ends were trimmed by 5 bases and 4 bases, with 21 bases remaining between them.

This clone has more than one count but fewer than ten. The chain links TRBV7-9 to TRBJ1-1, with 9 bases fitting TRBD1. The V and J ends lost 1 base and 8 bases, in that order; junction bases with no gene match: 8. Germline V gene data show CDR1 as SEHNR and CDR2 as FQNEAQ (reference sequence). The CDR3 is 15 amino acids. The CDR3 is CASSLGTGALGEAFF. The CDR3 DNA is TGTGCCAGCAGCTTAGGGACAGGGGCCTTAGGGGAAGCTTTCTTT.

The chain joins TRBV13 to TRBJ2-1, with 8 bases lining up with TRBD2. The trim removed 5 bases at V and 15 bases at J, leaving 12 bases unmatched. The CDR3 has 13 amino acids. Germline-derived CDR1 and CDR2 are PRHDT and FYEKMQ (reference sequence). The CDR3, as DNA: TGTGCCAGCAGCCCGCCGGGGGGGACAAGGGCGTTCTTC. This gives the protein CASSPPGGTRAFF. Full variable domain (outside the CDR3, taken from reference TRBV13 and TRBJ2-1): AAGVIQSPRHLIKEKRETATLKCYPIPRHDTVYWYQQGPGQDPQFLISFYEKMQSDKGSIPDRFSAQQFSDYHSELNMSSLELGDSALYFCASSPPGGTRAFFGPGTRLTVL.

This chain connects TRBV30 to TRBJ2-2; D gene ambiguous. Germline-derived CDR1 and CDR2 are GTSNPN and SVGIG (reference sequence). The CDR3 is 16 residues long. Trimming pared 2 bases from V and 0 bases from J, leaving 13 bases between. This CDR3 is CAWSKSRPPNTGELFF. CDR3 bases: TGTGCCTGGAGTAAGTCCAGGCCACCGAACACCGGGGAGCTGTTTTTT.

V usage is TRBV10-3 and J usage is TRBJ2-7, with 7 bases lining up with TRBD1. CDR1 is ENHRY, CDR2 SYGVKD, per germline. CDR3 size: 16 residues. V shed 0 bases and J 3 bases; nucleotides not matched to a gene: 8. In nucleotides, the CDR3 is TGTGCCATCAGTGAGTCGCCGGGACAGACTTACTACGAGCAGTACTTC. Its protein product is CAISESPGQTYYEQYF.

The chain carries TRBV30 and TRBJ1-3, with a weak D call TRBD1 (5 bases). CDR3 length: 14 amino acids. V lost 0 bases, J lost 2 bases, and 8 bases lay in between. Germline V gene data show CDR1 as GTSNPN and CDR2 as SVGIG (reference sequence). CDR3 amino acids: CAWSVIRAGNTIYF. The DNA for the CDR3 is TGTGCCTGGAGTGTAATCAGGGCTGGAAACACCATATATTTT.

The V gene is TRBV19, the J gene TRBJ1-5; TRBD1 agrees at 11 bases. Germline CDR1 reads LNHDA; CDR2 reads SQIVND (reference sequence). The V gene end was trimmed by 3 bases and the J gene end by 4 bases; junction bases not matched to a gene: 2. This CDR3 has 15 amino acids. This CDR3 reads CASSMGDRGNQPQHF. DNA of the CDR3: TGTGCCAGTAGTATGGGGGACAGGGGGAATCAGCCCCAGCATTTT.

The V call is TRBV12-5, the J call TRBJ1-1; TRBD1 agrees at 7 bases. This CDR3 is 17 amino acids long. The germline V gene has CDR1 LGHNT and CDR2 FRNRAP. V lost 1 base to trimming and J lost 2 bases; unmatched junction nucleotides: 10. The CDR3 coding sequence is TGTGCTAGTGGTTTGGAATTTCAGACAGGGAAAAACACTGAAGCTTTCTTT. It yields the protein CASGLEFQTGKNTEAFF.

This rearrangement joins TRBV6-5 to TRBJ1-5, with D possibly being TRBD1 (5 bases). The germline CDR1 and CDR2 sequences are MNHEY and SVGAGI. The CDR3 consists of 14 residues. The V end was cut by 5 bases, the J end by 3 bases, with 11 bases between. CDR3: CASSPPGYNQPQHF. CDR3 DNA: TGTGCCAGCAGTCCGCCAGGGTACAATCAGCCCCAGCATTTT.

This chain connects TRBV5-4 to TRBJ1-2; 8 bases map to TRBD1. The V and J ends lost 2 bases and 3 bases, in that order; junction bases with no gene match: 3. CDR3 length: 14 residues. CDR1 and CDR2 from the germline V gene are SGHNT and YYREEE (reference sequence). CDR3 protein: CASSFPGQDYGYTF. The CDR3 bases are TGTGCCAGCAGCTTTCCGGGACAGGACTATGGCTACACCTTC.

The chain recombines TRBV18 with TRBJ1-4, with 7 nucleotides matching TRBD1. Germline CDR1 is KGHSH and CDR2 is LQKENI. After removal of 4 bases from V and 8 bases from J, the junction contained 16 bases not matched to a gene. The CDR3 length is 17 residues. This CDR3 is CASSQGHRGQKEEKLFF. CDR3 coding DNA: TGTGCCAGCTCACAGGGGCACAGGGGACAAAAGGAGGAAAAACTGTTTTTT.

The V and J genes are TRBV11-3 and TRBJ1-2; no definite D call. The V end was cut by 1 base, the J end by 7 bases, with 10 bases between. The length of the CDR3 is 13 residues. Germline V gene lookup returns CDR1 SGHNT and CDR2 YENEEA. CDR3 in amino acids: CASSLAGSGGYTF. In DNA, the CDR3 is TGTGCCAGCAGCTTAGCGGGGAGTGGTGGCTACACCTTC. Supplemented by reference TRBV11-3 and TRBJ1-2, the full variable domain reads EAGVVQSPRYKIIEKKQPVAFWCNPISGHNTLYWYLQNLGQGPELLIRYENEEAVDDSQLPKDRFSAERLKGVDSTLKIQPAELGDSAVYLCASSLAGSGGYTFGSGTRLTVV.

J is TRBJ1-2 and V is TRBV19, with TRBD1 matching 10 bases. CDR1 is LNHDA and CDR2 is SQIVND in the germline V gene (reference sequence). The V and J ends lost 11 bases and 9 bases, in that order; junction bases with no gene match: 15. The length of the CDR3 is 14 residues. CDR3 residues: CASSQGQGKRSYTF. CDR3 bases: TGTGCCTCTTCCCAGGGACAGGGGAAACGTAGCTACACCTTC.

This rearrangement joins TRBV5-5 to TRBJ1-3; D is possibly TRBD1 (5 bases). CDR3 size: 16 residues. Germline values: CDR1 SGHKS, CDR2 YYEKEE (reference sequence). Trimming stripped 6 bases from V and 0 bases from J, with 16 bases between. CDR3 in amino acids: CASTEMGPSSGNTIYF. The CDR3 region has the DNA TGTGCCAGCACAGAAATGGGGCCTAGCTCTGGAAACACCATATATTTT.

As to this clone: At one end the junction does not follow the germline gene, possibly because of a read error. CDR3: CASGSPEVGGDGHTF. DNA of the CDR3: TGTGCTAGTGGTTCACCTGAAGTGGGGGGGGATGGCCACACCTTC. V is TRBV12-5 and J is TRBJ1-2; perhaps TRBD1 as D (5 bases). This CDR3 has 15 residues. Germline CDR1 reads LGHNT; CDR2 reads FRNRAP.

This chain joins TRBV5-6 and TRBJ1-5, with a possible D match to TRBD1 (5 bases). Germline assignment: CDR1 SGHDT and CDR2 YYEEEE. The CDR3 consists of 15 residues. V shed 1 base and J shed 3 bases, with 11 bases lying between them. The CDR3 loop reads CASSLFRRDNQPQHF. Written as DNA, the CDR3 is TGTGCCAGCAGCTTGTTTCGCAGGGACAATCAGCCCCAGCATTTT.